This T cell receptor beta chain was sequenced during a study of regulatory T cells in long-lasting Graves disease. Germline CDR1 reads DFQATT; CDR2 reads SNEGSKA (reference sequence). CDR3 length: 16 amino acids. V lost 6 bases to trimming and J lost 5 bases, with 25 bases between them. CDR3 regions were amplified by Arm-PCR using iRepertoire HTBI primers to build TCR beta libraries. TCRdb called the multiplex PCR reads again in MiXCR, with one record for every CDR3 protein. The table shows 410,000 or so distinct CDR3 sequences, with more than 13% occurring only once. Time point given: newly diagnosed GD, antithyroid drugs for less than 3 months. Following extraction of RNA from PBMCs, that RNA was used to make the TCR library. The sample also formed part of further work on T cells in Graves' hyperthyroidism and ophthalmopathy. That work adds: The TCR CDR3 was amplified in a first-round RT-PCR using the HTBI primer set. Most expanded thyroid clonotypes above 0.001 also appeared in blood.

The rearrangement uses TRBV20-1 and TRBJ1-2; D is perhaps TRBD1 (6 bases). The receptor was derived from a woman aged 30 to 39 with Graves disease. The sample in question was peripheral blood mononuclear cells (PBMCs), obtained at new diagnosis, from a patient treated with antithyroid drugs. The CDR3, as DNA: TGCAGTGCACCCCGGGGCAGGGGAGGATCTTTATATGGCTACACCTTC. Its protein product is CSAPRGRGGSLYGYTF.